This T cell receptor (beta chain) was sequenced in a study of cytomegalovirus exposure and HLA in healthy donors. Germline CDR1 GTSNPN, CDR2 SVGIG (reference sequence). Trimming took 4 bases from V and 3 from J, leaving 9 bases between them. This CDR3 has 12 amino acids. The PCR made use of 60 Vbeta and 13 Jbeta primers. TCRdb's table, derived via immunoSEQ multiplex PCR, lists solely in-frame clones and lacks some. The data contain 200,000 to 300,000 clones, around 80% of them singletons. The origin of this receptor is a boy younger than 18 in good health and CMV-seronegative. The genes are TRBV30 and TRBJ1-2; no clear D. The specimen was PBMCs. Here the CDR3 DNA reads TGTGCCTGGAACCCCAGCGACTATGGCTACACCTTC. This gives the protein CAWNPSDYGYTF.